These 5 T cell receptor beta chains were all obtained from the same sample, sequenced in a study of identical twins (TCRdb year 2016). Library preparation employed 5' RACE. Sequencing was carried out with an Illumina HiSeq 2000. In-frame beta chains were kept once TCRdb had trimmed the public reads at Q25 with fastp and called clones with MiXCR. Duplicate CDR3 protein sequences are folded into a single record with the most common DNA and genes. Here the sample has about 890,000 distinct CDR3 sequences; roughly an eighth occur a single time. Roughly 1.5% of the sample comes from the top ten. This same sample was also taken into another study, of yellow fever vaccine responses in identical twins.

Sample: PBMCs. The receptors come from a young woman in good health.

This clonotype was counted ten times or more. The chain carries TRBV20-1 and TRBJ2-1; D call uncertain. The CDR3 length is 12 residues. The ends were cut back, 3 bases at V and 3 bases at J, with 6 bases in the middle. Germline loops: CDR1 DFQATT, CDR2 SNEGSKA (reference sequence). The CDR3 region has the DNA TGCAGTGCTAGCGGAGACTACAATGAGCAGTTCTTC. It translates to CSASGDYNEQFF.

This clonotype was seen more than once but under ten times. The gene calls are TRBV20-1 and TRBJ2-7, with 11 bases matching TRBD2. Germline lookup yields CDR1 DFQATT and CDR2 SNEGSKA (reference sequence). V was clipped by 3 bases and J by 7 bases; unmatched bases: 8. The CDR3 is 14 amino acids. The DNA for the CDR3 is TGCAGTGCTAGTGAAACTAGCGGGAGTTGGGAGCAGTACTTC. This sequence encodes CSASETSGSWEQYF.

This clonotype turned up a few times. The rearrangement joins TRBV5-4 to TRBJ2-2; 7 bases match TRBD1. The V segment lost 4 bases and the J segment 4 bases; nucleotides outside the gene matches: 10. The CDR3 extends over 16 amino acids. The V gene's germline CDR1 is SGHNT and CDR2 YYREEE (reference sequence). The CDR3 region is CASSLGTERSTGELFF. In nucleotides, the CDR3 is TGTGCCAGCAGCCTCGGGACAGAGAGAAGCACCGGGGAGCTGTTTTTT.

This chain links TRBV20-1 with TRBJ2-1; D is ambiguous. V dropped 5 bases and J dropped 3 bases, with 14 bases sitting between them. The CDR3 covers 14 residues. Germline V gene data show CDR1 as DFQATT and CDR2 as SNEGSKA (reference sequence). CDR3: CSAHRVGVYNEQFF. CDR3 nucleotide sequence: TGCAGTGCTCACCGGGTGGGTGTCTACAATGAGCAGTTCTTC.

This chain connects TRBV12-3 or TRBV12-4 to TRBJ1-2; 7 nucleotides agree with TRBD1. Trimming took 3 bases from V and 2 from J; bases not matched to a gene: 6. The CDR3 contains 15 residues. CDR3 residues: CASSLTRQGNYGYTF. In DNA form, the CDR3 reads TGTGCCAGCAGTTTGACCCGACAGGGAAACTATGGCTACACCTTC.